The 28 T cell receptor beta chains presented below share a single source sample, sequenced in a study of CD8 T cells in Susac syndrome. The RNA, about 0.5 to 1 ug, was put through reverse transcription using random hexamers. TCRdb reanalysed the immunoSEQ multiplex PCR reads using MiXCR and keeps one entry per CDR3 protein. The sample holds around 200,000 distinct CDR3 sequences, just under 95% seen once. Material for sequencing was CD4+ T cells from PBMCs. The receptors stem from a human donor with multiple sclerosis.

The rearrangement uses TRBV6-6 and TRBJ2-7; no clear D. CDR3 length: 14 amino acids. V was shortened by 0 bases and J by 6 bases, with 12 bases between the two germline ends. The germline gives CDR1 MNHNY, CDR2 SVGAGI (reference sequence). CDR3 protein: CASSYSRPGSEQYF. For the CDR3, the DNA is TGTGCCAGCAGTTACTCGCGGCCGGGCAGCGAGCAGTACTTC.

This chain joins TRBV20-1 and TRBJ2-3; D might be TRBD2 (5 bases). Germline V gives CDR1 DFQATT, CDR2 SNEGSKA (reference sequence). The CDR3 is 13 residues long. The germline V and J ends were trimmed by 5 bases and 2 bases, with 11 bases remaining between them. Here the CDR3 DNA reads TGCAGTGCTCCCCTAGCCACCACAGATACGCAGTATTTT. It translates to CSAPLATTDTQYF.

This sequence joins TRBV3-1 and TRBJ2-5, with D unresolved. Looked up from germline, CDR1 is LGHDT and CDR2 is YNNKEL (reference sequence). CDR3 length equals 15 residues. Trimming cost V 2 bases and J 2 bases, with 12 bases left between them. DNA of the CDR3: TGTGCCAGCAGCCAACCCGAACTCGGGCAAGAGACCCAGTACTTC. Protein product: CASSQPELGQETQYF.

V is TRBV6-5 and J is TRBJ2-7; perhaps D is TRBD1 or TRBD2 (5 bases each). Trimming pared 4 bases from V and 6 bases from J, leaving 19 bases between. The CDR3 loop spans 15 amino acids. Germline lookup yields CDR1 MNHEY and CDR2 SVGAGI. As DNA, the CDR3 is TGTGCCAGCAGTTCCCTGACAGCCGCCGGGGCCGAGCAGTACTTC. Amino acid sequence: CASSSLTAAGAEQYF.

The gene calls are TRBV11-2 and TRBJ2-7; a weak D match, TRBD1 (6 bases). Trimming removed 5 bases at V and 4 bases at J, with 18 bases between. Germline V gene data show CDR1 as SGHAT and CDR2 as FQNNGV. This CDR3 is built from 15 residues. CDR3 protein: CASSPVDRRGYEQYF. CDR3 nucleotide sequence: TGTGCCAGCAGCCCCGTTGACAGGCGAGGGTACGAGCAGTACTTC.

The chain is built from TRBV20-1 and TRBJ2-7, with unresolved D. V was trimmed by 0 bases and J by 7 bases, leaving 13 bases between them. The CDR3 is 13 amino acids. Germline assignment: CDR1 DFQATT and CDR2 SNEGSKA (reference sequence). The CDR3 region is CSARDPSLGEQYV. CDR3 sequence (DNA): TGCAGTGCTAGAGATCCCTCCCTGGGAGAGCAGTACGTC.

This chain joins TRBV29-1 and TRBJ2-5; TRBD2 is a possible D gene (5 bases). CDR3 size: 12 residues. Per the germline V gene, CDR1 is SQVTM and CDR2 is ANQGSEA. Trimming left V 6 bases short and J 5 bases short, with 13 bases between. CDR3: CSVGSPGETQYF. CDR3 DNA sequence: TGCAGCGTGGGGTCGCCGGGGGAGACCCAGTACTTC.

CDR3 nucleotide sequence: TGTGCCAGCAGTCCCAACAGGGGCGGGCAGCCCCAGCATTTT. Translated, it gives CASSPNRGGQPQHF. The chain has TRBV27 and TRBJ1-5, with 7 bases lining up with TRBD1. CDR3 length: 14 residues. Germline CDR1 and CDR2: MNHEY and SMNVEV (reference sequence). The J segment lost 7 bases and the V segment lost 5 bases, leaving 8 bases of the junction unmatched.

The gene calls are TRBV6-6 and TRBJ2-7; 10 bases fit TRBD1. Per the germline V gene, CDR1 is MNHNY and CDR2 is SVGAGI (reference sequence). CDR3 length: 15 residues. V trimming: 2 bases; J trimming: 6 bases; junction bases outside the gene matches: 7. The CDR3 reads CASSYQGGTGAEQYV. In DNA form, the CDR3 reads TGTGCCAGCAGTTACCAAGGTGGGACAGGGGCCGAGCAGTACGTC.

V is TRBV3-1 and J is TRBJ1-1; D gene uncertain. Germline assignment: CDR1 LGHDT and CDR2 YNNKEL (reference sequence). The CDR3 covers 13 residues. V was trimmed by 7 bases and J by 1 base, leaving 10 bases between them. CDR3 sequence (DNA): TGTGCCAGCACTGACTTAACGAACACTGAAGCTTTCTTT. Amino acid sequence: CASTDLTNTEAFF.

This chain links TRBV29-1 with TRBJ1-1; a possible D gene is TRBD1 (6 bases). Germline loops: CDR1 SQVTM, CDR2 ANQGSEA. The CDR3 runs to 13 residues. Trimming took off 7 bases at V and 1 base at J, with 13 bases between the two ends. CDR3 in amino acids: CSAQLDRNTEAFF. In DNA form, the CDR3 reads TGCAGCGCCCAACTGGACAGGAACACTGAAGCTTTCTTT.

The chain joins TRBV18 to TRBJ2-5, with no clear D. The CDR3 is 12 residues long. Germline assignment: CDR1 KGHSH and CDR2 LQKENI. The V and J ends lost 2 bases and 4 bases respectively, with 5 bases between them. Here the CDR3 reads CASSPGVETQYF. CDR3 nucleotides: TGTGCCAGCTCACCAGGGGTAGAGACCCAGTACTTC.

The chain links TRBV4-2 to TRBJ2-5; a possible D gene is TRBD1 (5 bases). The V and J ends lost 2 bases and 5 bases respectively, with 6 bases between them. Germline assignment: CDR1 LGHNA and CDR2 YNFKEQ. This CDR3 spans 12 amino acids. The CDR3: CASSQNRETQYF. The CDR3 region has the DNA TGTGCCAGCAGCCAAAACAGGGAGACCCAGTACTTC.

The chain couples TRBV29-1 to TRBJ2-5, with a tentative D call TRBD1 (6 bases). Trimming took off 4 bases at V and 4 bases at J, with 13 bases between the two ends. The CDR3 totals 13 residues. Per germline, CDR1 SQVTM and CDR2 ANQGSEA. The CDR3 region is CSVGRGWGETQYF. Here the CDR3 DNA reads TGCAGCGTTGGCAGGGGATGGGGAGAGACCCAGTACTTC.

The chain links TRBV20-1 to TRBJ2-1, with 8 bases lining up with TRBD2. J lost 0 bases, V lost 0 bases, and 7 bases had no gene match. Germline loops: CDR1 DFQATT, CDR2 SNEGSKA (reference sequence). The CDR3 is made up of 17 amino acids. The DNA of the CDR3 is TGCAGTGCTAGAGACTACGGACTAGCCCACTCCTACAATGAGCAGTTCTTC. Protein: CSARDYGLAHSYNEQFF.

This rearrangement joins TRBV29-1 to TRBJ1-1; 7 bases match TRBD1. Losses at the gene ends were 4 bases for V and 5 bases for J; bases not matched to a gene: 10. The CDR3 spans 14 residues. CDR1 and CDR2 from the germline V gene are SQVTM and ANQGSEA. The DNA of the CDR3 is TGCAGCGTTGCCCAACAGGGGCTAACTACTGAAGCTTTCTTT. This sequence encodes CSVAQQGLTTEAFF.

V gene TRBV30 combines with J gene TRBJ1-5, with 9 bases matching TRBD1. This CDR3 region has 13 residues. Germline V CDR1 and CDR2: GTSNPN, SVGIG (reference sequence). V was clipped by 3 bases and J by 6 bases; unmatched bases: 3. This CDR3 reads CAWRDRGGQPQHF. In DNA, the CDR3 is TGTGCCTGGAGGGACAGGGGCGGTCAGCCCCAGCATTTT.

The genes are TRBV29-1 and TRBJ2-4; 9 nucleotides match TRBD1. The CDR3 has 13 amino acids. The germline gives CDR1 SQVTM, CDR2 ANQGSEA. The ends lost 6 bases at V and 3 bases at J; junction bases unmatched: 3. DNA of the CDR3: TGCAGCGTCTGGACAGGGGACAAAAACATTCAGTACTTC. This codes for CSVWTGDKNIQYF.

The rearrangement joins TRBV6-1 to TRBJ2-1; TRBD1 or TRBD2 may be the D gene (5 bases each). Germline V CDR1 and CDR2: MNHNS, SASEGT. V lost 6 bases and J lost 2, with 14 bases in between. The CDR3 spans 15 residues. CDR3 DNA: TGTGCCAGCAGCTCGGGGCAGGGTCCCTACAATGAGCAGTTCTTC. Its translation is CASSSGQGPYNEQFF.

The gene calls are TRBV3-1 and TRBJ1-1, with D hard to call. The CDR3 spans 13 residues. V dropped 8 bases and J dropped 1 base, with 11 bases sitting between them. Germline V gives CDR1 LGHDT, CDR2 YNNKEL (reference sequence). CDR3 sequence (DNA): TGTGCCAGCGGCTTACTCCCGAACACTGAAGCTTTCTTT. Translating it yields CASGLLPNTEAFF.

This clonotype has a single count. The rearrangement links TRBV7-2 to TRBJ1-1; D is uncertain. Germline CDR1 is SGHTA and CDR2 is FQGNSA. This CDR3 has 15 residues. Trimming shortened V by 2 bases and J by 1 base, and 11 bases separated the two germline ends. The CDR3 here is CASSLNADGNTEAFF. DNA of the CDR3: TGTGCCAGCAGCTTAAACGCAGACGGGAACACTGAAGCTTTCTTT. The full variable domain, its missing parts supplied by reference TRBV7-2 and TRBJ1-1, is GAGVSQSPSNKVTEKGKDVELRCDPISGHTALYWYRQSLGQGLEFLIYFQGNSAPDKSGLPSDRFSAERTGGSVSTLTIQRTQQEDSAVYLCASSLNADGNTEAFFGQGTRLTVV.

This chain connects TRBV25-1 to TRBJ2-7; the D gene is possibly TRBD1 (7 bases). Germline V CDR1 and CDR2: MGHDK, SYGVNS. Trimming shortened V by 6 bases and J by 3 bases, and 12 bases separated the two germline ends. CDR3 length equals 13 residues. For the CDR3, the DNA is TGTGCCAGCAGGCGCGGGACAGACTACGAGCAGTACTTC. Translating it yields CASRRGTDYEQYF.

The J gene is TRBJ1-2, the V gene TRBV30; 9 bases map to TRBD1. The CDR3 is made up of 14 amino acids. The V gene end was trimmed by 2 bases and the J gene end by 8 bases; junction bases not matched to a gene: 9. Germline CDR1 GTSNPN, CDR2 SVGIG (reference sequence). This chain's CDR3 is CAWSRRRTGEGYTF. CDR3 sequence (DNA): TGTGCCTGGAGTCGCCGTAGGACAGGGGAGGGCTACACCTTC.

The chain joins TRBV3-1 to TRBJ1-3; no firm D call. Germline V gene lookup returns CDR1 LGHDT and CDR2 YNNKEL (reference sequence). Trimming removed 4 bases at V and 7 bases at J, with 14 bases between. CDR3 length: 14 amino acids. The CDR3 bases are TGTGCCAGCAGCCCCCGAGAGGGCGGTAACACCATATATTTT. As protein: CASSPREGGNTIYF.

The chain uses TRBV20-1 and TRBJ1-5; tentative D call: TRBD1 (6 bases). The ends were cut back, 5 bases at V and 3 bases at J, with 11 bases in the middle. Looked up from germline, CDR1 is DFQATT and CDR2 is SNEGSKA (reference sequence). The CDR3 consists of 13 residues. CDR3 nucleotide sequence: TGCAGTGCTCCCGACAGGCCCAATCAGCCCCAGCATTTT. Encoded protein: CSAPDRPNQPQHF.

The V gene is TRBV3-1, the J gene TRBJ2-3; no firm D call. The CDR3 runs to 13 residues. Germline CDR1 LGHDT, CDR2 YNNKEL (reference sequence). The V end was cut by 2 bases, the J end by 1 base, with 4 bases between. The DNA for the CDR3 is TGTGCCAGCAGCCAATGGGGCACAGATACGCAGTATTTT. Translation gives CASSQWGTDTQYF.

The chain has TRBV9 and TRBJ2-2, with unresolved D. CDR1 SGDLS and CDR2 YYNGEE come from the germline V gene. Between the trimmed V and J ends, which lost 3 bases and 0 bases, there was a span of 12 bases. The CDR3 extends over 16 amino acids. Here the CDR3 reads CASSEGADSNTGELFF. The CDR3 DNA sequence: TGTGCCAGCAGCGAAGGTGCCGATTCGAACACCGGGGAGCTGTTTTTT.

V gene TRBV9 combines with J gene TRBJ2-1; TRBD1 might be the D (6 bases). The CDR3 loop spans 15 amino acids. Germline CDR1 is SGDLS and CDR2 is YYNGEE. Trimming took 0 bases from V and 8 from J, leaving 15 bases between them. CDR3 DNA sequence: TGTGCCAGCAGCGTAGCTCCAGGGGCGGGCGATGAGCAGTTCTTC. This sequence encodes CASSVAPGAGDEQFF. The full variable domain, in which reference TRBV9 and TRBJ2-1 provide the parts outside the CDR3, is DSGVTQTPKHLITATGQRVTLRCSPRSGDLSVYWYQQSLDQGLQFLIQYYNGEERAKGNILERFSAQQFPDLHSELNLSSLELGDSALYFCASSVAPGAGDEQFFGPGTRLTVL.